These T cell receptor beta chains were read from a single sample in a study of long-term antiretroviral therapy in people with HIV. The table came from immunoSEQ multiplex PCR; TCRdb's copy has only in-frame clones and leaves some out. The sample lists roughly 23,000 clones; roughly 80% were seen once. Sequences were derived from unsorted PBMCs, sampled 1.9 years after starting antiretroviral therapy. The receptors derive from a woman between 45 and 65 years old with HIV. Both conserved end residues are part of each CDR3. Fields, in order: D gene, V gene, CDR3 length, J gene, clone size, CDR3 DNA, CDR3 protein. D genes are given only for firm matches. Not every row has a clone size; where given, it reads once, few, many or a size class.

>TRBD1|TRBV7-8|16|TRBJ1-5|-
TGTGCCAGCAGCCACCGGACAGGGGGCGATCTTCAGCCCCAGCATTTT
CASSHRTGGDLQPQHF
>-|TRBV5-4|15|TRBJ2-5|-
TGTGCCAGCAGCTTGCTGGGACACGCACAAGAGACCCAGTACTTC
CASSLLGHAQETQYF
>TRBD1|TRBV28|15|TRBJ1-5|few
TGTGCCAGCAGCCTGGGACAGGCACTCAATCAGCCCCAGCATTTT
CASSLGQALNQPQHF
>-|TRBV29-1|14|TRBJ2-2|-
TGCAGCGTTGAAGGTGGCCTCGACACCGGGGAGCTGTTTTTT
CSVEGGLDTGELFF
>-|TRBV5-8|15|TRBJ1-2|-
TGTGCCAGCAGCTTGAGGCAGTCGGCCGACTATGGCTACACCTTC
CASSLRQSADYGYTF
>-|TRBV29-1|13|TRBJ1-1|few
TGCAGCGTTGTGTCAGGGGAGAGGATTGAAGCTTTCTTT
CSVVSGERIEAFF
>-|TRBV5-5|15|TRBJ2-1|-
TGTGCCAGCAGCCCCGACGCAGACTCCTACAATGAGCAGTTCTTC
CASSPDADSYNEQFF
>TRBD2|TRBV9|17|TRBJ2-1|once
TGTGCCAGCAGCGTAGGGGCTAGCGGGGGGGCAAACAATGAGCAGTTCTTC
CASSVGASGGANNEQFF
>TRBD2|TRBV9|18|TRBJ2-2|-
TGTGCCAGCAGCGTAGGATTAGCGGGGGGCATGAACACCGGGGAGCTGTTTTTT
CASSVGLAGGMNTGELFF
>-|TRBV18|14|TRBJ2-2|-
TGTGCCAGCTCTCCGGACCGGAACACCGGGGAGCTGTTTTTT
CASSPDRNTGELFF
>-|TRBV6-5|12|TRBJ1-1|-
TGTGCCAGCATGCGCACCTTCGCTGAAGCTTTCTTT
CASMRTFAEAFF
>-|TRBV19|15|TRBJ2-3|-
TGTGCCAGTAGTATGCGGGGATTTGTCTCAGATACGCAGTATTTT
CASSMRGFVSDTQYF
>TRBD2|TRBV14|16|TRBJ2-3|-
TGTGCCAGCAGCCAAGAAGCGGGGGGGCCGGGAGATACGCAGTATTTT
CASSQEAGGPGDTQYF
>TRBD2|TRBV29-1|13|TRBJ2-3|-
TGCAGCGTTGCGGGACTAGCGACGGATACGCAGTATTTT
CSVAGLATDTQYF
>-|TRBV4-2|16|TRBJ2-3|-
TGTGCCAGCAGCCAAGATCGTGGGGGGCACACAGATACGCAGTATTTT
CASSQDRGGHTDTQYF
>-|TRBV9|16|TRBJ2-1|-
TGTGCCAGCAGCCTAACCCGGGGGGCCTCCTTTACTGAGCAGTTCTTC
CASSLTRGASFTEQFF
>TRBD1|TRBV7-8|15|TRBJ2-5|once
TGTGCCAGCAGCGGACAGGGGGCGCTTGGAGAGACCCAGTACTTC
CASSGQGALGETQYF
>TRBD2|TRBV4-1|15|TRBJ2-7|-
TGCGCCAGCAGCCAAGCCGCTCGTCGGGGGGACGAGCAGTACTTC
CASSQAARRGDEQYF
>TRBD1|TRBV7-2|13|TRBJ1-1|-
TGTGCCAGCAAGGGACAGGAAAACACTGAAGCTTTCTTT
CASKGQENTEAFF
>-|TRBV29-1|11|TRBJ2-7|-
TGCAGCGTTGGGACCTCCTACGAGCAGTACTTC
CSVGTSYEQYF
>-|TRBV5-1|14|TRBJ2-7|-
TGCGCCAGCAGCAAGGGGGGGAGCTCCTACGAGCAGTACTTC
CASSKGGSSYEQYF
>-|TRBV4-3|14|TRBJ1-2|-
TGCGCCAGCAGCCAAGATCTGATCGGAGGTTTCTACACCTTC
CASSQDLIGGFYTF
>-|TRBV9|11|TRBJ1-5|-
TGTGCCAGCGGGATTAATCAGTCCCAGCATTTT
CASGINQSQHF
>-|TRBV6-5|14|TRBJ1-6|-
TGTGCCAGCAGTTACGCCTTAACCAATTCACCCCTCCACTTT
CASSYALTNSPLHF
>-|TRBV7-2|13|TRBJ1-1|-
TGTGCCAGCACCTTCGAGCAGAACACTGAAGCTTTCTTT
CASTFEQNTEAFF
>TRBD2|TRBV5-1|15|TRBJ2-3|-
TGCGCCAGCAGGCAGAGCGGGGGGGCGACAGATACGCAGTATTTT
CASRQSGGATDTQYF
>-|TRBV7-3|14|TRBJ1-2|once
TGTGCCAGCAGCTTGAAGCCAGGGCACTATGGCTACACCTTC
CASSLKPGHYGYTF
>-|TRBV19|13|TRBJ1-2|few
TGTGCCAGTAACCCGGAAGGGGTTGATGGCTACACCTTC
CASNPEGVDGYTF
>TRBD1|TRBV30|14|TRBJ2-7|once
TGTGCCTGGCACTCGGGACAGGGGCCCTACGAGCAGTACTTC
CAWHSGQGPYEQYF
>-|TRBV27|15|TRBJ1-5|-
TGTGCCAGCAGTCTAACAGGGTATAGCAATCAGCCCCAGCATTTT
CASSLTGYSNQPQHF
>-|TRBV6-6|16|TRBJ1-4|-
TGTGCCAGCAGTTACGAACCGGCCTCGGGTAATGAAAAACTGTTTTTT
CASSYEPASGNEKLFF
>-|TRBV28|14|TRBJ1-4|-
TGTGCCAGCAGTAAACAGCAAACTAATGAAAAACTGTTTTTT
CASSKQQTNEKLFF
>-|TRBV7-8|13|TRBJ1-5|-
TGTGCCAGCAGCTTAGTAGCAGGTCAGCCCCAGCATTTT
CASSLVAGQPQHF
>-|TRBV5-1|14|TRBJ2-3|-
TGCGCCAGCAGCTTGAACAGGGTGGCAGATACGCAGTATTTT
CASSLNRVADTQYF
>TRBD2|TRBV6-1|14|TRBJ2-3|-
TGTGCCAGCAGACTAGCGGGGGGCACAGATACGCAGTATTTT
CASRLAGGTDTQYF
>TRBD2|TRBV23-1|13|TRBJ2-7|-
TGCGCCAGCAGTCGGGAGCGGGGCGGGGAGCAGTACTTC
CASSRERGGEQYF
>-|TRBV9|14|TRBJ1-1|-
TGTGCCAGCAGCGTAGACGGCACAGGGATGGTAGCTTTCTTT
CASSVDGTGMVAFF
>-|TRBV7-3|15|TRBJ1-1|few
TGTGCCAGCAGCTTAACCGCGGTAGGGAGCACTGAAGCTTTCTTT
CASSLTAVGSTEAFF
>-|TRBV4-1|17|TRBJ2-2|-
TGCGCCAGCAGCCAAAGTCGCGTACCCTCGAGCACCGGGGAGCTGTTTTTT
CASSQSRVPSSTGELFF